The 11 T cell receptor beta chains below were found in one sample sequenced in a study of blood T cell repertoires in COVID-19 (dated by TCRdb to 2020 to 2021). Library method: the immunoSEQ multiplex PCR assay. TCRdb obtained this table from immuneACCESS and retained in-frame rearrangements with V and J assigned. These tables miss some clones; where compared with another copy, unresolved V genes account for less than half of the shortfall, and the remainder is unexplained. The sample table lists under 300,000 clones, roughly 83% of them with a count of one. Of the sample, more than 1.4% falls within the top ten clones. Sample: peripheral blood. These receptors came from a human donor with COVID-19, enrolled during active disease. The donor label of this sample is uncertain.

CDR3 amino acids: CSVEQGLDGETQYF. The CDR3 DNA reads TGCAGCGTTGAACAAGGACTGGACGGGGAGACCCAGTACTTC. This chain connects TRBV29-1 to TRBJ2-5, with D tentatively TRBD2 (5 bases). CDR3 length: 14 amino acids. Trimming removed 2 bases at V and 5 bases at J, with 15 bases between. CDR1 SQVTM and CDR2 ANQGSEA come from the germline V gene.

The chain employs TRBV24-1 and TRBJ2-1; D is possibly TRBD2 (5 bases). Per the germline V gene, CDR1 is KGHDR and CDR2 is SFDVKD. This CDR3 has 15 residues. V lost 3 bases and J lost 2, with 10 bases in between. Here the CDR3 reads CATSDRFGAYNEQFF. The DNA for the CDR3 is TGTGCCACCAGTGATCGGTTCGGGGCCTACAATGAGCAGTTCTTC.

The chain has TRBV7-3 and TRBJ2-2; 12 bases fit TRBD2. This CDR3 spans 16 amino acids. Germline V CDR1 and CDR2: SGHTA, FQGTGA. V shed 5 bases and J 1 base; nucleotides not matched to a gene: 2. The CDR3 here is CASSPTSGRNTGELFF. CDR3 sequence (DNA): TGTGCCAGCAGCCCGACTAGCGGGAGGAACACCGGGGAGCTGTTTTTT. Using reference TRBV7-3 and TRBJ2-2 for the parts outside the CDR3, the full variable domain is GAGVSQTPSNKVTEKGKYVELRCDPISGHTALYWYRQSLGQGPEFLIYFQGTGAADDSGLPNDRFFAVRPEGSVSTLKIQRTERGDSAVYLCASSPTSGRNTGELFFGEGSRLTVL.

CDR3 residues: CASSLKIPRTVSYGYTF. For the CDR3, the DNA is TGTGCCAGCAGCTTAAAAATCCCACGGACAGTCTCCTATGGCTACACCTTC. The chain links TRBV7-3 to TRBJ1-2; D is possibly TRBD1 (6 bases). The germline V gene has CDR1 SGHTA and CDR2 FQGTGA. Trimming shortened V by 1 base and J by 4 bases, and 19 bases separated the two germline ends. The CDR3 contains 17 residues.

This rearrangement joins TRBV3-1 (or the pseudogene TRBV3-2) to TRBJ2-1, with 7 bases lining up with TRBD2. This CDR3 contains 16 residues. Germline CDR1 and CDR2: LGHDT and YNNKEL (reference sequence). Germline trimming cut 4 bases from V and 6 bases from J; bases unmatched to any gene: 12. The chain's CDR3 is CASSLLAARGGNEQFF. CDR3 in DNA: TGTGCCAGCAGCCTGCTAGCGGCCCGGGGAGGCAATGAGCAGTTCTTC.

The chain has TRBV7-9 and TRBJ2-1; D is unclear. There are 14 residues in the CDR3. Trimming stripped 3 bases from V and 5 bases from J, with 11 bases between. Germline V gene lookup returns CDR1 SEHNR and CDR2 FQNEAQ (reference sequence). DNA of the CDR3: TGTGCCAGCAGCTTCTCGACTCCGGACAATGAGCAGTTCTTC. It specifies CASSFSTPDNEQFF.

This sequence joins TRBV4-1 and TRBJ1-2; the D is unclear. V lost 1 base and J 0 bases, leaving 12 bases between the germline ends. The CDR3 contains 16 residues. Germline CDR1 is MGHRA and CDR2 is YSYEKL. The CDR3 coding sequence is TGCGCCAGCAGCCAAGGGGCCGGGAACGCTAACTATGGCTACACCTTC. Translation gives CASSQGAGNANYGYTF.

V is TRBV5-4 and J is TRBJ2-2, with TRBD2 matching 7 bases. Germline loops: CDR1 SGHNT, CDR2 YYREEE (reference sequence). V lost 2 bases and J lost 6; bases outside the gene matches: 7. There are 15 residues in the CDR3. The CDR3 DNA reads as TGTGCCAGCAGCTTCTGGGGGGGGAGGCCCGGGGAGCTGTTTTTT. This translates into CASSFWGGRPGELFF.

This clone was picked up one time. This chain uses TRBV3-1 (or the pseudogene TRBV3-2) with TRBJ2-7, with TRBD1 matching 8 bases. Per the germline V gene, CDR1 is LGHDT and CDR2 is YNNKEL (reference sequence). The length of the CDR3 is 15 residues. After removal of 3 bases from V and 3 bases from J, the junction contained 7 bases not matched to a gene. The CDR3 DNA reads as TGTGCCAGCAGCCAGGGACAGGCGGATTACTACGAGCAGTACTTC. Amino acids: CASSQGQADYYEQYF.

The chain links TRBV5-1 to TRBJ1-4; D unclear. Germline V gene lookup returns CDR1 SGHRS and CDR2 YFSETQ. V shed 4 bases and J shed 0 bases, with 13 bases lying between them. The CDR3 has 16 residues. CDR3 residues: CASSQSGRATNEKLFF. Written as DNA, the CDR3 is TGCGCCAGCAGCCAGAGCGGACGGGCAACTAATGAAAAACTGTTTTTT.

Here the CDR3 DNA reads TGTGCCAGTAGTAAGCGGCCCACGAGCGGAGGGTCCTACGAGCAGTACTTC. Translating gives CASSKRPTSGGSYEQYF. This rearrangement joins TRBV19 to TRBJ2-7; tentative D call: TRBD2 (6 bases). V was pared by 4 bases and J by 1 base, with 20 bases between. Germline CDR1 reads LNHDA; CDR2 reads SQIVND (reference sequence). CDR3 size: 17 residues. The whole variable domain, filled in from reference TRBV19 and TRBJ2-7, reads DGGITQSPKYLFRKEGQNVTLSCEQNLNHDAMYWYRQDPGQGLRLIYYSQIVNDFQKGDIAEGYSVSREKKESFPLTVTSAQKNPTAFYLCASSKRPTSGGSYEQYFGPGTRLTVT.